This T cell receptor beta chain derives from a study of T cells in localized non-small cell lung cancer. Germline CDR1 is SNHLY and CDR2 is FYNNEI. V was cut by 5 bases and J by 9 bases, with 11 bases left in between. This CDR3 region has 12 residues. Study-wide points: Adjacent lung was found to contain a median about 55 of the top 100 tumor clones. Sequence data derive from only one tumor region, so heterogeneity remains possible. The greatest T cell clonality was found in uninvolved adjacent lung (higher than in tumor).

Some clones are missing from TCRdb's copy, which holds only in-frame ones; the method was immunoSEQ multiplex PCR. Of about 40,000 clones listed, 88% are singletons. The table lists this clone with a few counts. Its antigen remains unidentified. This rearrangement joins TRBV2 to TRBJ1-5; weak D call: TRBD1 (6 bases). The clonotype was recovered from a woman between 40 and 69 years old with stage I lung adenocarcinoma. Sequencing was performed on peripheral blood, taken before any cancer treatment. This chain's CDR3 is CASSLQGGPQHF. The CDR3 DNA is TGTGCCAGCAGTCTACAGGGTGGGCCCCAGCATTTT. Variable domain in full (rest from reference TRBV2 and TRBJ1-5): EPEVTQTPSHQVTQMGQEVILRCVPISNHLYFYWYRQILGQKVEFLVSFYNNEISEKSEIFDDQFSVERPDGSNFTLKIRSTKLEDSAMYFCASSLQGGPQHFGDGTRLSIL.